The T cell receptor (beta chain) under discussion was sequenced for a study of T cell responses to AZD1222 COVID-19 vaccine. The study's findings and limits: Mostly white British, mostly female donors; authors suggested clonal diversity may be underestimated.

Germline CDR1 and CDR2: MGHRA and YSYEKL. V was clipped by 2 bases and J by 7 bases; unmatched bases: 5. This CDR3 is 16 amino acids long. As to this clone: Its antigen remains unidentified.

The assay was immunoSEQ multiplex PCR, and TCRdb's table has in-frame clones only and misses some. This repertoire shows some 90,000 clones, 85% to 90% found once; its top ten account for 5%. Sample: peripheral blood, taken 28 days after the second AZD1222 dose. The sequence derives from an adult who received the AZD1222 COVID-19 vaccine. The V and J genes are TRBV4-1 and TRBJ1-6; 10 bases are shared with TRBD1. CDR3 coding DNA: TGCGCCAGCAGCCAAAGAGTGGGACAGGGGAATTCACCCCTCCACTTT. It encodes CASSQRVGQGNSPLHF.